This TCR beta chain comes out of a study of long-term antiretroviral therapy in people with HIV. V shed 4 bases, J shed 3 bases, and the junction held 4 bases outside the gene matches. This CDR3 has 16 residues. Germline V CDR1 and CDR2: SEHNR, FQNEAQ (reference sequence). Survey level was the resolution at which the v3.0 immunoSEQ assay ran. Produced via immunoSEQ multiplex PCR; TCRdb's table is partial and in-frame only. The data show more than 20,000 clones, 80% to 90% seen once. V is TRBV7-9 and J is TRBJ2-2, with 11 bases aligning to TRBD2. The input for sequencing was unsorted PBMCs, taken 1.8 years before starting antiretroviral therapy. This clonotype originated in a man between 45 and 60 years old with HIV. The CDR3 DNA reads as TGTGCCAGCAGCTGGAGACTAGCGGGGCACACCGGGGAGCTGTTTTTT. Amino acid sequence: CASSWRLAGHTGELFF.